The clone carrying this T cell receptor (beta chain) was counted once. As yet, its antigen is unknown. Negatively enriched CD4+ T cells were divided by CD45RA into naive and memory. The data are from a study of shared clonotypes between healthy human individuals. Study background: Each donor contributed plates that comprised three CD4 naive, three CD4 memory, two CD8 naive and one CD8 memory. Study results and caveats: Relative to memory subsets, naive subsets generally showed larger estimated richness.

Every subset's genomic DNA went evenly onto several immunoSEQ plates. The data were produced by immunoSEQ multiplex PCR, yet TCRdb's version contains in-frame clones alone and is incomplete. The repertoire holds roughly 500,000 clones, with roughly 95% as singletons. The germline gives CDR1 SGHKS, CDR2 YYEKEE (reference sequence). Trimming pared 5 bases from V and 1 base from J, leaving 27 bases between. The CDR3 is made up of 20 amino acids. The clonotype comes from a woman in her 30s in good health. This chain connects TRBV5-5 to TRBJ1-4; D is perhaps TRBD1 (6 bases). Sequencing was carried out using naive CD4+ T cells sorted from blood. Specified subset: CD45RA+ positively selected. The DNA for the CDR3 is TGTGCCAGCAGAGGTTCCCCCGCGGGGGGCAGGGCCTTAACTAATGAAAAACTGTTTTTT. It yields the protein CASRGSPAGGRALTNEKLFF.